The rows below give T cell receptor beta chains drawn from one sample of a study of human T cells and chemical hapten exposure. From the RACE reads, TCRdb called clonotypes with MiXCR, one entry per CDR3 protein. The repertoire holds tens of thousands of distinct CDR3 sequences, with 10% to 12% as singletons. The sequenced sample was whole blood, obtained in connection with sensitization to the hapten diphenylcyclopropenone (DPC). The receptors derive from a woman aged 50 to 60 with alopecia areata. Some clones in this sample may be carry-over from other donors' samples. Both conserved end residues are part of each CDR3.

j_call: TRBJ2-1; v_call: TRBV28; cdr3_aa: CASSSPGTSGYNEQFF
j_call: TRBJ2-7; v_call: TRBV5-1; cdr3_aa: CASRSSGSSYEQYF
j_call: TRBJ2-7; v_call: TRBV7-8; cdr3_aa: CATSVFRSEVAYEQYF
j_call: TRBJ2-2; v_call: TRBV6-2/TRBV6-3; cdr3_aa: CASSDYSGRAGELFF
j_call: TRBJ2-3; v_call: TRBV7-2; cdr3_aa: CASSSNGLAVDTQYF
j_call: TRBJ2-1; v_call: TRBV20-1; cdr3_aa: CSARVQRGYNEQFF
j_call: TRBJ2-6; v_call: TRBV6-5; cdr3_aa: CASSPVLDSGANVLTF
j_call: TRBJ2-1; v_call: TRBV7-2; cdr3_aa: CASSLAPGVIYNEQFF
j_call: TRBJ1-2; v_call: TRBV20-1; cdr3_aa: CSARQGDYGYTF
j_call: TRBJ2-7; v_call: TRBV3-1; cdr3_aa: CASSPLPVAYEQYF
j_call: TRBJ2-1; v_call: TRBV3-1; cdr3_aa: CASSQEVGLAGGKQFF
j_call: TRBJ2-7; v_call: TRBV7-8; cdr3_aa: CASSLDRGQPYEQYF
j_call: TRBJ2-4; v_call: TRBV7-6; cdr3_aa: CASSPQPTSGGNIQYF
j_call: TRBJ1-1; v_call: TRBV29-1; cdr3_aa: CSAGQGNTEAFF
j_call: TRBJ2-3; v_call: TRBV7-9; cdr3_aa: CASSSLAGGQLDTQYF
j_call: TRBJ1-5; v_call: TRBV18; cdr3_aa: CASSPRTGGKEPQHF
j_call: TRBJ2-7; v_call: TRBV24-1; cdr3_aa: CATSDPSGHPYEQYF
j_call: TRBJ1-1; v_call: TRBV20-1; cdr3_aa: CSAALRLGRTEAFF
j_call: TRBJ2-6; v_call: TRBV6-2/TRBV6-3; cdr3_aa: CASSYGRGSGANVLTF
j_call: TRBJ2-5; v_call: TRBV11-2; cdr3_aa: CASWSWEEGETQYF
j_call: TRBJ2-1; v_call: TRBV10-3; cdr3_aa: CAISTPRQWNEQFF